These 26 T cell receptor beta chains were sequenced from one sample in a study of T cell responses to AZD1222 COVID-19 vaccine. The repertoire was sequenced with immunoSEQ multiplex PCR; TCRdb's copy has only in-frame clones and lacks some. The table has some 56,000 clones, around 85% seen once. The specimen was peripheral blood, collected on day 0 of AZD1222 vaccination. The receptor set was obtained from an adult in good health.

The chain links TRBV19 to TRBJ2-1; D unresolved. CDR1 LNHDA and CDR2 SQIVND come from the germline V gene (reference sequence). Trimming removed 1 base at V and 4 bases at J, with 14 bases between. The CDR3 runs 16 residues. The CDR3 protein is CASSIGAAGKYNEQFF. CDR3 nucleotide sequence: TGTGCCAGTAGTATAGGGGCGGCTGGGAAGTACAATGAGCAGTTCTTC.

The CDR3 region is CSASPRGPQHF. CDR3 DNA: TGCAGTGCTAGTCCCAGGGGGCCCCAGCATTTT. V and J are TRBV20-1 and TRBJ1-5; TRBD1 is a possible D gene (6 bases). Germline V gene lookup returns CDR1 DFQATT and CDR2 SNEGSKA (reference sequence). This CDR3 comprises 11 residues. V lost 3 bases and J lost 9, with 9 bases in between.

The chain employs TRBV6-6 and TRBJ1-6; D is unresolved. Trimming took 5 bases from V and 0 from J, leaving 11 bases between them. The V gene's germline CDR1 is MNHNY and CDR2 SVGAGI (reference sequence). The CDR3 runs to 16 residues. The DNA of the CDR3 is TGTGCCAGCAGTCCATTTGGGAGCTCCTATAATTCACCCCTCCACTTT. Amino acid sequence: CASSPFGSSYNSPLHF.

The CDR3 sequence: CASSLGEGRIQPQHF. In DNA form, the CDR3 reads TGTGCCAGCAGCTTGGGCGAGGGCCGGATCCAGCCCCAGCATTTT. The V call is TRBV7-8, the J call TRBJ1-5; D call uncertain. The CDR3 extends over 15 amino acids. Germline V CDR1 and CDR2: SGHVS, FQNEAQ. V lost 3 bases and J 7 bases, leaving 16 bases between the germline ends.

This chain links TRBV28 with TRBJ1-6; the D gene is possibly TRBD1 (5 bases). V shed 7 bases and J shed 5 bases, with 18 bases lying between them. Germline V gene lookup returns CDR1 MDHEN and CDR2 SYDVKM. This CDR3 is built from 16 residues. CDR3 DNA: TGTGCCAGCATCAGGACTAAGAGGGGTAATAATTCACCCCTCCACTTT. Its protein is CASIRTKRGNNSPLHF.

J is TRBJ2-7 and V is TRBV6-1; no clear D. The V end was cut by 1 base, the J end by 6 bases, with 10 bases between. Germline V gene lookup returns CDR1 MNHNS and CDR2 SASEGT. CDR3 length: 13 amino acids. CDR3 coding DNA: TGTGCCAGCAGTGAAGTGGGCAGATCCGAGCAGTACTTC. It translates to CASSEVGRSEQYF.

The V call is TRBV21-1, the J call TRBJ2-1; the tabulated D call, TRBD2, remains unverified against the DNA. TRBV21-1 is annotated as a pseudogene. CDR3 length: 16 residues. The chain's CDR3 is CASSKLATPAYNEQFF. CDR3 DNA: TGTGCCAGCAGCAAACTAGCGACCCCAGCGTACAATGAGCAGTTCTTC.

V and J are TRBV14 and TRBJ1-2, with D unresolved. CDR3 size: 13 residues. Germline-derived CDR1 and CDR2 are SGHDN and FVKESK. V lost 0 bases to trimming and J lost 3 bases, with 5 bases between them. CDR3: CASSQERDYGYTF. CDR3 DNA sequence: TGTGCCAGCAGCCAAGAAAGGGACTATGGCTACACCTTC.

The chain employs TRBV18 and TRBJ1-6, with D hard to call. Germline CDR1 and CDR2: KGHSH and LQKENI. The CDR3 covers 14 residues. Trimming shortened V by 0 bases and J by 9 bases, and 9 bases separated the two germline ends. Here the CDR3 reads CASSPPGPISPLHF. Here the CDR3 DNA reads TGTGCCAGCTCACCACCGGGTCCCATTTCACCCCTCCACTTT.

The chain carries TRBV27 and TRBJ2-3; TRBD1 matches at 8 bases. Germline values: CDR1 MNHEY, CDR2 SMNVEV (reference sequence). J lost 3 bases, V lost 7 bases, and 9 bases had no gene match. The CDR3 has 15 amino acids. The CDR3 region is CASKNNRGVTDTQYF. DNA for the CDR3: TGTGCCAGCAAAAACAACAGGGGGGTAACAGATACGCAGTATTTT.

The chain couples TRBV14 to TRBJ1-1; D remains ambiguous. V was shortened by 1 base and J by 6 bases, with 15 bases between the two germline ends. Per the germline V gene, CDR1 is SGHDN and CDR2 is FVKESK. The CDR3 is 15 residues long. CDR3 sequence (DNA): TGTGCCAGCAGCCAAGTCGGCAGGATCGCGGCTGAAGCTTTCTTT. Translated: CASSQVGRIAAEAFF.

This clone has a single count. The CDR3 DNA sequence: TGTGCCAGCAGTTTTTCCGGGACGGAGTACTTC. Protein sequence: CASSFSGTEYF. The rearrangement links TRBV28 to TRBJ2-7, with D perhaps assigned TRBD1 or TRBD2 (5 bases each). The V end lost 3 bases, the J end lost 11 bases, and 11 bases lay between the germline ends. This CDR3 is built from 11 residues. Germline CDR1 and CDR2: MDHEN and SYDVKM.

The gene calls are TRBV3-1 (or the pseudogene TRBV3-2) and TRBJ1-6, with D maybe TRBD1 (5 bases). V lost 2 bases to trimming and J lost 7 bases, with 15 bases between them. This CDR3 comprises 16 residues. Germline V gene data show CDR1 as LGHDT and CDR2 as YNNKEL (reference sequence). The CDR3 DNA sequence: TGTGCCAGCAGCCAATTTAATGGTGGGGCAAATTCACCCCTCCACTTT. It encodes CASSQFNGGANSPLHF.

The chain joins TRBV19 to TRBJ2-3; perhaps TRBD1 as D (6 bases). The CDR3 is made up of 14 amino acids. V was clipped by 3 bases and J by 5 bases, with 12 bases between them. Germline values: CDR1 LNHDA, CDR2 SQIVND (reference sequence). In DNA, the CDR3 is TGTGCCAGTAGTATTAAACAGGGCGGAGATACGCAGTATTTT. Its protein product is CASSIKQGGDTQYF.

This rearrangement joins TRBV30 to TRBJ2-3; D might be TRBD1 or TRBD2, each matching 5 bases. V was shortened by 5 bases and J by 3 bases, with 15 bases between the two germline ends. The germline CDR1 and CDR2 sequences are GTSNPN and SVGIG (reference sequence). The CDR3 totals 14 residues. The CDR3 here is CAWVPGSGTDTQYF. As DNA, the CDR3 is TGTGCCTGGGTCCCAGGGAGTGGAACAGATACGCAGTATTTT. The variable domain in full, with the rest retrieved from reference TRBV30 and TRBJ2-3, is SQTIHQWPATLVQPVGSPLSLECTVEGTSNPNLYWYRQAAGRGLQLLFYSVGIGQISSEVPQNLSASRPQDRQFILSSKKLLLSDSGFYLCAWVPGSGTDTQYFGPGTRLTVL.

The chain employs TRBV11-2 and TRBJ2-7, with D perhaps matching TRBD2 (6 bases). CDR1 and CDR2 from the germline V gene are SGHAT and FQNNGV. V lost 5 bases, J lost 4 bases, and 12 bases lay in between. The CDR3 length is 13 residues. The CDR3 coding sequence is TGTGCCAGCAGCAGTAGGAGGGGATACGAGCAGTACTTC. It specifies CASSSRRGYEQYF.

This sequence joins TRBV19 and TRBJ1-3; tentatively, D is TRBD1 (5 bases). This CDR3 has 14 amino acids. V was pared by 7 bases and J by 2 bases, with 12 bases between. Germline V lookup: CDR1 LNHDA, CDR2 SQIVND (reference sequence). The CDR3 sequence is CASMRGIAGNTIYF. CDR3 nucleotide sequence: TGTGCCAGTATGAGGGGAATTGCTGGAAACACCATATATTTT.

The chain links TRBV6-5 to TRBJ2-7; 8 bases map to TRBD1. The trim removed 7 bases at V and 3 bases at J, leaving 5 bases unmatched. The CDR3 covers 13 residues. Germline values: CDR1 MNHEY, CDR2 SVGAGI. The CDR3 protein is CASNRGTRYEQYF. The CDR3 nucleotides read TGTGCCAGCAACAGGGGGACCCGCTACGAGCAGTACTTC.

The chain's CDR3 is CASSYSGAPYEQYF. CDR3 coding DNA: TGTGCCAGCAGTTACTCAGGGGCCCCCTACGAGCAGTACTTC. This sequence joins TRBV6-5 and TRBJ2-7; tentative D call: TRBD1 (5 bases). This CDR3 comprises 14 residues. The germline V gene encodes CDR1 MNHEY and CDR2 SVGAGI. Trimming left V 0 bases short and J 2 bases short, with 8 bases between.

The rearrangement links TRBV27 to TRBJ1-1; weak D call: TRBD1 (5 bases). The CDR3 runs to 14 residues. Trimming left V 5 bases short and J 6 bases short, with 16 bases between. The germline gives CDR1 MNHEY, CDR2 SMNVEV (reference sequence). CDR3 sequence reads: CASSLVQGLSEAFF. The CDR3 coding sequence is TGTGCCAGCAGTCTAGTGCAGGGTTTGTCTGAAGCTTTCTTT.

The J gene is TRBJ2-5, the V gene TRBV11-1; D possibly corresponds to TRBD2 (6 bases). The CDR3 is 13 amino acids. In germline, CDR1 is SGHAT, CDR2 FQDESV (reference sequence). Trimming left V 5 bases short and J 7 bases short, with 14 bases between. The CDR3 spells CASSQGLRGTQYF. The CDR3 DNA sequence: TGTGCCAGCAGCCAGGGACTTCGGGGGACCCAGTACTTC.

The CDR3 here is CASSPPGAWEQYF. For the CDR3, the DNA is TGTGCCAGCTCACCGCCAGGGGCTTGGGAGCAGTACTTC. The rearrangement links TRBV18 to TRBJ2-7; tentative D call: TRBD1 (6 bases). Trimming removed 3 bases from V and 7 bases from J, with 13 bases in between. Germline V lookup: CDR1 KGHSH, CDR2 LQKENI. The CDR3 covers 13 residues.

The rearrangement uses TRBV10-1 and TRBJ1-6; TRBD1 is a possible D gene (6 bases). Trimming cost V 2 bases and J 7 bases, with 9 bases left between them. CDR1 is WNHNN, CDR2 SYGVQD, per germline (reference sequence). This CDR3 contains 14 residues. This CDR3 is CASSEGGINSPLHF. CDR3 nucleotides: TGCGCCAGCAGTGAGGGGGGCATCAATTCACCCCTCCACTTT.

The V call is TRBV3-1 (or the pseudogene TRBV3-2), the J call TRBJ2-7; D is possibly TRBD1 (7 bases). The CDR3 consists of 13 residues. The germline V and J ends were trimmed by 1 base and 13 bases, with 17 bases remaining between them. Germline loops: CDR1 LGHDT, CDR2 YNNKEL (reference sequence). The CDR3 loop is CASSQGRGTAVYF. The CDR3 DNA reads TGTGCCAGCAGCCAAGGACGCGGGACAGCGGTCTACTTC.

The chain links TRBV28 to TRBJ1-2; a possible D gene is TRBD1 (5 bases). Trimming stripped 9 bases from V and 5 bases from J, with 16 bases between. There are 13 residues in the CDR3. Germline V gene data show CDR1 as MDHEN and CDR2 as SYDVKM. The CDR3 here is CASWGGRSYGYTF. The CDR3, as DNA: TGTGCCAGTTGGGGGGGACGCTCATATGGCTACACCTTC.

This sequence joins TRBV12-3 or TRBV12-4 and TRBJ2-5; the D gene is possibly TRBD1 (6 bases). The CDR3 length is 13 residues. Trimming took 5 bases from V and 5 from J, leaving 12 bases between them. CDR3 region: CASSPDRSETQYF. The CDR3 DNA reads as TGTGCCAGCAGTCCCGACAGGTCGGAGACCCAGTACTTC.